Shown below are 4 T cell receptor beta chains from a single sample sequenced in a study of graft-versus-host responses after intestinal transplantation. Which antigens these TCRs recognize remains unknown. This table comes from immunoSEQ multiplex PCR, and its TCRdb copy is limited to in-frame clones, with some not included. The sample lists more than 70,000 clones, roughly 90% seen once, with around 0.11% in the top ten. Sequencing was performed on unstimulated CD4+ T cells sorted from spleen or lymph node cells, taken before intestinal transplant. These receptors came from a human donor who received an intestinal transplant.

The chain links TRBV27 to TRBJ1-6; D possibly corresponds to TRBD1 (6 bases). CDR1 MNHEY and CDR2 SMNVEV come from the germline V gene (reference sequence). The V and J ends lost 4 bases and 9 bases respectively, with 16 bases between them. The CDR3 loop spans 15 amino acids. CDR3 DNA sequence: TGTGCCAGCAGTTCGGCTAAGGAAGGGGGTTCACCCCTCCACTTT. It codes for CASSSAKEGGSPLHF.

This rearrangement joins TRBV5-4 to TRBJ2-7, with 9 bases aligning to TRBD1. V lost 3 bases and J lost 9; bases outside the gene matches: 16. This CDR3 has 16 residues. CDR1 is SGHNT and CDR2 is YYREEE in the germline V gene (reference sequence). CDR3 amino acids: CASSSPPGTGKSGQYF. Written as DNA, the CDR3 is TGTGCCAGCAGCTCCCCTCCCGGGACAGGGAAATCAGGGCAGTACTTC.

The chain uses TRBV27 and TRBJ1-6; TRBD1 aligns across 11 bases. Trimming took 0 bases from V and 8 from J; bases not matched to a gene: 0. The CDR3 extends over 15 amino acids. The V gene's germline CDR1 is MNHEY and CDR2 SMNVEV (reference sequence). The CDR3 region is CASSLSDRGHSPLHF. CDR3 nucleotide sequence: TGTGCCAGCAGTTTATCGGACAGGGGGCATTCACCCCTCCACTTT.

The chain is built from TRBV6-5 and TRBJ2-7; D not resolved. The CDR3 sequence is 13 residues long. Trimming left V 4 bases short and J 1 base short, with 8 bases between. The germline gives CDR1 MNHEY, CDR2 SVGAGI. In nucleotides, the CDR3 is TGTGCCAGCAGTTGGGCAGGTTCCTACGAGCAGTACTTC. It specifies CASSWAGSYEQYF.